Below, 32 T cell receptor beta chains from the same sample are listed, as sequenced in a study of Tregs in tolerant kidney transplant recipients. The data were produced by immunoSEQ multiplex PCR, yet TCRdb's version contains in-frame clones alone and is incomplete. The sample yields about 73,000 clones, approximately 89% seen once. The material sequenced was Tregs from blood, taken before the transplant. These receptors were collected from a human donor who received a combined kidney and bone marrow transplant.

The rearrangement joins TRBV6-1 to TRBJ1-5; D perhaps matches TRBD1 (5 bases). CDR3 length equals 13 residues. Germline V gene lookup returns CDR1 MNHNS and CDR2 SASEGT. Trimming took 9 bases from V and 6 from J, leaving 15 bases between them. CDR3 loop: CASRGSIGQPQHF. CDR3 sequence (DNA): TGTGCCAGTAGGGGATCGATAGGTCAGCCCCAGCATTTT.

This rearrangement joins TRBV16 to TRBJ2-7; TRBD1 agrees at 8 bases. The CDR3 runs 11 residues. From germline, CDR1 is KGHSY and CDR2 FQNENV. V lost 4 bases and J lost 8; bases outside the gene matches: 1. CDR3 sequence reads: CASSRQGKQYF. The CDR3 region has the DNA TGTGCCAGCAGCCGACAGGGGAAGCAGTACTTC.

This chain joins TRBV30 and TRBJ2-2, with TRBD1 as a possible D gene (6 bases). The CDR3 is 14 amino acids. Germline CDR1 is GTSNPN and CDR2 is SVGIG (reference sequence). V dropped 3 bases and J dropped 4 bases, with 12 bases sitting between them. The CDR3 region has the DNA TGTGCCTGGAGACCCGGACAGCCCACCGGGGAGCTGTTTTTT. Protein product: CAWRPGQPTGELFF.

V gene TRBV27 combines with J gene TRBJ2-2; 11 nucleotides agree with TRBD2. The CDR3 loop spans 16 amino acids. The germline CDR1 and CDR2 sequences are MNHEY and SMNVEV (reference sequence). The V segment lost 5 bases and the J segment 7 bases; nucleotides outside the gene matches: 9. Here the CDR3 reads CASSTYSGRAVGELFF. The CDR3 DNA sequence: TGTGCCAGCAGTACCTATAGCGGGAGGGCCGTCGGGGAGCTGTTTTTT.

For the CDR3, the DNA is TGCGCCAGCAGCAGAGGAGCGGGTTCCACCACAGATACGCAGTATTTT. Protein product: CASSRGAGSTTDTQYF. The chain carries TRBV5-1 and TRBJ2-3, with D possibly TRBD2 on 6 matching bases. Trimming removed 4 bases at V and 2 bases at J, with 17 bases between. Germline assignment: CDR1 SGHRS and CDR2 YFSETQ. This CDR3 contains 16 residues.

The J gene is TRBJ2-2, the V gene TRBV4-2; D not resolved. The CDR3 length is 13 residues. Germline loops: CDR1 LGHNA, CDR2 YNFKEQ. Trimming pared 3 bases from V and 7 bases from J, leaving 9 bases between. For the CDR3, the DNA is TGTGCCAGCAGCCAGCGGTCTGACGGGGAGCTGTTTTTT. This codes for CASSQRSDGELFF.

The chain has TRBV5-5 and TRBJ2-3; D may be TRBD1 (5 bases). The CDR3 covers 13 residues. Trimming left V 5 bases short and J 6 bases short, with 13 bases between. Germline V gene lookup returns CDR1 SGHKS and CDR2 YYEKEE (reference sequence). Written as DNA, the CDR3 is TGTGCCAGCAGTTTCTCCTGGGGCGATACGCAGTATTTT. Its translation is CASSFSWGDTQYF.

The rearrangement joins TRBV15 to TRBJ2-5; unclear D gene. Trimming took off 0 bases at V and 3 bases at J, with 8 bases between the two ends. The CDR3 runs 14 residues. Germline assignment: CDR1 LNHNV and CDR2 YYDKDF (reference sequence). CDR3: CATSRDLAEETQYF. Written as DNA, the CDR3 is TGTGCCACCAGCAGAGATCTGGCAGAAGAGACCCAGTACTTC.

The chain couples TRBV9 to TRBJ1-4, with no clear D. V dropped 2 bases and J dropped 3 bases, with 8 bases sitting between them. This CDR3 has 14 residues. Germline V gene data show CDR1 as SGDLS and CDR2 as YYNGEE. CDR3 DNA: TGTGCCAGCAGCGTCGGAGGGTCTAATGAAAAACTGTTTTTT. Amino acid sequence: CASSVGGSNEKLFF.

The chain combines TRBV11-3 with TRBJ2-1; 11 nucleotides align to TRBD2. The V segment lost 0 bases and the J segment 8 bases; nucleotides outside the gene matches: 3. The CDR3 runs to 15 residues. Germline loops: CDR1 SGHNT, CDR2 YENEEA. CDR3 amino acids: CASSLETSGSDEQFF. Written as DNA, the CDR3 is TGTGCCAGCAGCTTAGAAACTAGCGGGAGTGATGAGCAGTTCTTC.

This clone was seen a single time. The chain combines TRBV19 with TRBJ2-3, with 12 positions matching TRBD2. J lost 4 bases, V lost 5 bases, and 16 bases had no gene match. The CDR3 loop spans 19 amino acids. The V gene's germline CDR1 is LNHDA and CDR2 SQIVND (reference sequence). The CDR3 bases are TGTGCCAGTAGTTCTCGACGGACTAGCGGGATATTACAGGCAGATACGCAGTATTTT. This codes for CASSSRRTSGILQADTQYF.

This chain connects TRBV25-1 to TRBJ1-3, with TRBD1 identical over 7 bases. Germline V gene data show CDR1 as MGHDK and CDR2 as SYGVNS. This CDR3 has 16 residues. The V gene end was trimmed by 4 bases and the J gene end by 0 bases; junction bases not matched to a gene: 6. CDR3 coding DNA: TGTGCCAGCAGTGTCTGGGCAGGGGGCTCTGGAAACACCATATATTTT. As protein: CASSVWAGGSGNTIYF.

The V gene is TRBV5-1, the J gene TRBJ1-4, with 12 positions matching TRBD1. With 3 bases clipped from V and 8 bases from J, the junction kept 5 bases outside the gene matches. The germline CDR1 and CDR2 sequences are SGHRS and YFSETQ. The CDR3 spans 15 residues. CDR3 sequence reads: CASSSGQGAREKLFF. CDR3 DNA: TGCGCCAGCAGCTCGGGACAGGGGGCGCGGGAAAAACTGTTTTTT.

V gene TRBV6-5 combines with J gene TRBJ1-5; D gene unclear. The CDR3 is 13 amino acids. Germline assignment: CDR1 MNHEY and CDR2 SVGAGI. V dropped 2 bases and J dropped 3 bases, with 5 bases sitting between them. This CDR3 reads CASSYLVNQPQHF. In DNA form, the CDR3 reads TGTGCCAGCAGTTACCTGGTCAATCAGCCCCAGCATTTT.

The rearrangement joins TRBV19 to TRBJ2-7, with 9 bases aligning to TRBD2. This CDR3 is built from 15 residues. Germline V CDR1 and CDR2: LNHDA, SQIVND (reference sequence). The V segment lost 4 bases and the J segment 3 bases; nucleotides outside the gene matches: 7. In nucleotides, the CDR3 is TGTGCCAGTAGTACCATAGCGGGAGACGTCTACGAGCAGTACTTC. Translated: CASSTIAGDVYEQYF.

The chain is built from TRBV7-3 and TRBJ2-3, with TRBD2 matching 8 bases. From germline, CDR1 is SGHTA and CDR2 FQGTGA. V gave up 5 bases and J gave up 2 bases; unmatched junction bases: 6. This CDR3 region has 15 residues. DNA of the CDR3: TGTGCCAGCAGCCGTAGCGGGACTTACACAGATACGCAGTATTTT. Its translation: CASSRSGTYTDTQYF.

This clone was detected only once. The V gene is TRBV19, the J gene TRBJ1-2; 7 positions agree with TRBD1. The V gene end was trimmed by 7 bases and the J gene end by 6 bases; junction bases not matched to a gene: 8. The CDR3 extends over 13 amino acids. The germline gives CDR1 LNHDA, CDR2 SQIVND (reference sequence). The CDR3 DNA reads TGTGCCAGTACCCCGACAGGGTCCCATGGCTACACCTTC. Its protein product is CASTPTGSHGYTF.

J is TRBJ2-3 and V is TRBV10-2; a weak D match, TRBD2 (5 bases). Deletions cut 6 bases from V and 3 bases from J, with 13 bases between. Germline V CDR1 and CDR2: WSHSY, SAAADI. There are 14 residues in the CDR3. In DNA form, the CDR3 reads TGCGCCAGCAGGACGGGGAAGTGGACAGATACGCAGTATTTT. It is translated as CASRTGKWTDTQYF.

Turning to this clone: Distinct nucleotide sequences in the sample also encode this CDR3. V usage is TRBV7-2 and J usage is TRBJ2-2, with TRBD2 identical over 9 bases. The V gene's germline CDR1 is SGHTA and CDR2 FQGNSA. The V segment lost 1 base and the J segment 6 bases; nucleotides outside the gene matches: 9. The CDR3 spans 17 residues. The CDR3 region has the DNA TGTGCCAGCAGCTTAGAGGGGGCGGGAGGGCCGGCCGGGGAGCTGTTTTTT. This sequence encodes CASSLEGAGGPAGELFF.

The rearrangement links TRBV16 to TRBJ1-3; D perhaps matches TRBD1 (5 bases). Trimming took 0 bases from V and 2 from J, leaving 8 bases between them. Germline assignment: CDR1 KGHSY and CDR2 FQNENV. The CDR3 sequence is 15 residues long. The CDR3 DNA reads as TGTGCCAGCAGCCAATCGGGGGAGGCTGGAAACACCATATATTTT. It codes for CASSQSGEAGNTIYF.

The chain joins TRBV30 to TRBJ2-7; D gene unclear. The CDR3 is made up of 11 amino acids. Germline loops: CDR1 GTSNPN, CDR2 SVGIG (reference sequence). Trimming cost V 0 bases and J 4 bases, with 4 bases left between them. CDR3 amino acids: CAWSVGYEQYF. The CDR3 bases are TGTGCCTGGAGTGTAGGGTACGAGCAGTACTTC.

This clone is a singleton in its sample. J is TRBJ1-2 and V is TRBV7-2; D remains unclear. Germline V CDR1 and CDR2: SGHTA, FQGNSA. Trimming took 5 bases from V and 4 from J, leaving 8 bases between them. The CDR3 spans 12 residues. The CDR3 loop is CASSTRPYGYTF. The CDR3 DNA follows: TGTGCCAGCAGCACCCGTCCCTATGGCTACACCTTC. The full variable domain, completed using reference TRBV7-2 and TRBJ1-2, is GAGVSQSPSNKVTEKGKDVELRCDPISGHTALYWYRQSLGQGLEFLIYFQGNSAPDKSGLPSDRFSAERTGGSVSTLTIQRTQQEDSAVYLCASSTRPYGYTFGSGTRLTVV.

This clone was picked up one time. V gene TRBV29-1 combines with J gene TRBJ1-1; weak D call: TRBD1 (6 bases). The V and J ends lost 3 bases and 7 bases respectively, with 12 bases between them. The length of the CDR3 is 12 residues. The germline gives CDR1 SQVTM, CDR2 ANQGSEA. This chain's CDR3 is CSVDLQQGEAFF. Written as DNA, the CDR3 is TGCAGCGTTGACCTACAACAGGGTGAAGCTTTCTTT. The complete variable domain, with remaining parts taken from reference TRBV29-1 and TRBJ1-1, reads SAVISQKPSRDICQRGTSLTIQCQVDSQVTMMFWYRQQPGQSLTLIATANQGSEATYESGFVIDKFPISRPNLTFSTLTVSNMSPEDSSIYLCSVDLQQGEAFFGQGTRLTVV.

This rearrangement joins TRBV7-9 to TRBJ2-7; weak D call: TRBD1 (6 bases). The CDR3 covers 12 residues. Trimming left V 5 bases short and J 6 bases short, with 11 bases between. The germline V gene encodes CDR1 SEHNR and CDR2 FQNEAQ (reference sequence). The CDR3 protein is CASSRTEAEQYF. The CDR3 DNA is TGTGCCAGCAGCCGGACAGAAGCCGAGCAGTACTTC.

V gene TRBV6-6 combines with J gene TRBJ2-7; the D gene is possibly TRBD2 (5 bases). Trimming took off 0 bases at V and 4 bases at J, with 10 bases between the two ends. CDR1 and CDR2 from the germline V gene are MNHNY and SVGAGI (reference sequence). This CDR3 is 14 amino acids long. DNA of the CDR3: TGTGCCAGCAGTTACTCAGCGGCAGCTTACGAGCAGTACTTC. This sequence encodes CASSYSAAAYEQYF.

The genes are TRBV5-4 and TRBJ2-7, with a weak D call TRBD2 (5 bases). V lost 0 bases and J 0 bases, leaving 10 bases between the germline ends. The CDR3 has 15 residues. Per the germline V gene, CDR1 is SGHNT and CDR2 is YYREEE (reference sequence). The CDR3 spells CASSLEGGLSYEQYF. DNA for the CDR3: TGTGCCAGCAGCTTGGAGGGCGGACTCTCCTACGAGCAGTACTTC.

The chain combines TRBV6-6 with TRBJ1-1; possibly TRBD1 for D (5 bases). The ends were cut back, 4 bases at V and 2 bases at J, with 8 bases in the middle. CDR3 length: 13 amino acids. In germline, CDR1 is MNHNY, CDR2 SVGAGI (reference sequence). In DNA form, the CDR3 reads TGTGCCAGCAGTTCGAGGGACAACACTGAAGCTTTCTTT. Translating gives CASSSRDNTEAFF.

The CDR3 coding sequence is TGTGCCACCAGCAGAGAAACAGGTATCATCTACACCTTC. Translating gives CATSRETGIIYTF. This chain uses TRBV15 with TRBJ1-2; D is possibly TRBD1 (5 bases). The germline V and J ends were trimmed by 0 bases and 10 bases, with 12 bases remaining between them. The V gene's germline CDR1 is LNHNV and CDR2 YYDKDF (reference sequence). This CDR3 has 13 residues. Full variable domain (outside the CDR3, taken from reference TRBV15 and TRBJ1-2): DAMVIQNPRYQVTQFGKPVTLSCSQTLNHNVMYWYQQKSSQAPKLLFHYYDKDFNNEADTPDNFQSRRPNTSFCFLDIRSPGLGDTAMYLCATSRETGIIYTFGSGTRLTVV.

The chain employs TRBV5-1 and TRBJ1-5, with D unclear. Trimming stripped 0 bases from V and 0 bases from J, with 7 bases between. This CDR3 region has 15 residues. Germline loops: CDR1 SGHRS, CDR2 YFSETQ. CDR3 sequence: CASSLDSNSNQPQHF. The CDR3 nucleotides are TGCGCCAGCAGCTTGGACTCAAATAGCAATCAGCCCCAGCATTTT.

DNA of the CDR3: TGCAGCGTTGAAAGGAGTATCACTGAAGCTTTCTTT. It translates to CSVERSITEAFF. The chain recombines TRBV29-1 with TRBJ1-1; no definite D call. CDR1 is SQVTM, CDR2 ANQGSEA, per germline. There are 12 residues in the CDR3. V lost 2 bases and J lost 4, with 8 bases in between.

The rearrangement uses TRBV7-5 and TRBJ2-1; TRBD2 was called by the table and not checked on the DNA. TRBV7-5 is a pseudogene locus. This CDR3 is 21 amino acids long. The CDR3 DNA follows: TGTGTCAGAAGCTACCTAAGGGGCCCCGGGACTAGCGGGGGGCGGTACAATGAGCAGTTCTTC. Translation gives CVRSYLRGPGTSGGRYNEQFF.

The genes are TRBV6-6 and TRBJ2-7; no definite D call. V gave up 4 bases and J gave up 1 base, with 11 bases separating them. CDR3 length: 14 amino acids. CDR1 and CDR2 from the germline V gene are MNHNY and SVGAGI (reference sequence). The chain's CDR3 is CASSFARSSYEQYF. The CDR3, as DNA: TGTGCCAGCAGTTTTGCCCGGAGTTCCTACGAGCAGTACTTC.